The T cell receptor beta chain under discussion was sequenced for a study of shared clonotypes between healthy human individuals. Regarding the study as a whole: Around 5.3% of naive CD4 clonotypes were shared across a handful of donors. Sampling covered nothing but blood. Tissue TCR repertoires likely differ from those found in blood.

The authors' processing: Filtering differed for immunoSEQ, which gave only junction sequences without quality scores. Sequencing used immunoSEQ multiplex PCR; TCRdb keeps in-frame clones, though not all of them. The V and J calls and clone size are taken from that table; D and trimming were inferred from the DNA. The sample has a few million clones, 80% to 95% seen once; the top ten hold 0.37%. This clone was found once. Antigen: not known. Germline trimming cut 11 bases from V and 3 bases from J; bases unmatched to any gene: 3. The CDR3 runs to 11 residues. CDR1 and CDR2 from the germline V gene are ENHRY and SYGVKD. The study separated CD4+ cells into CD45RA+ naive and CD45RA-negative memory subsets.

The receptor's source is a man aged 18 to 29 in good health. Some clones in this sample may be carry-over from other donors' samples. What was sequenced was naive CD4+ T cells from PBMCs. Subset here: CD45RA+ positively selected. V and J are TRBV10-3 and TRBJ1-1; the match to TRBD1 covers 7 bases. This CDR3 is CAATGDTEAFF. CDR3 nucleotide sequence: TGTGCCGCAACAGGGGACACTGAAGCTTTCTTT.